This TCR beta chain was captured by sequencing in a study of human T cells and chemical hapten exposure (dated by TCRdb to about 2021). The study in broad terms: For sensitization, 2% DPC in acetone was applied to a roughly 2 cm by roughly 2 cm area of upper inner arm skin. Patient blood was sampled pre-sensitization (week 0) and at 2, 6 and about 24 weeks after DPC sensitization. Blood for TCR sequencing was provided by twenty-nine alopecia patients at one to four time points (pre-sensitization, 2, 6 and 24 weeks). Patch testing was done on the upper back using Finn chambers containing 0.01% DPC, and results were scored after 6 days according to International Contact Dermatitis Research Group standards. Libraries were combined into a pool for sequencing, and differences in TCR yield between samples came mainly from small differences in library volumes within the pool. In alopecia patients, the study followed how the peripheral blood TCR repertoire changed in vivo over primary and secondary sensitization to diphenylcyclopropenone (DPC), a hapten. Throughout the study period of about 23 weeks, patients also received therapeutic DPC doses to the scalp every week. The patient cohort, mostly female, included alopecia areata with under or over 50% scalp involvement, alopecia totalis and alopecia universalis. General study outcomes and caveats: Significantly more large CDR3 similarity clusters were formed by expanded TCRs than by pre-sensitization or healthy control sets, consistent with antigen-driven responses. Repeated subsampling changed both the strength of the expansion versus patch-test correlation and the threshold at which the correlation became significant. Patch test score correlated positively with the number of PT1 expanded TCRs, reaching significance at thresholds 8, 16 and 32 but not at 4. All patients had alopecia, a presumed autoimmune disease, so their immune response might differ from that of healthy individuals. DPC sensitization did not change how many TCRs were above 1 in 1000 frequency, and no evidence was found of alterations in global repertoire structure.

This specimen's time point label, per the study, means: patch test 3, about 24 weeks after DPC sensitization. The sample's treatment or condition label is to be understood as: therapeutic diphenylcyclopropenone sensitization with weekly scalp DPC. At every patch-test visit, the blood draw took place before the patch test was put on. To be eligible, patients had to be aged 18 to 70, diagnosed with alopecia and judged suitable for DPC therapy, while pregnant patients were excluded. Unfractionated whole blood was collected in Tempus Blood RNA tubes, and total RNA was extracted from that blood. Comment on this clonotype: Its binding antigen is unknown. One end of the junction does not line up with germline, which may come from a read error.

The library was produced with RACE. TCRdb lists the instrument as NextSeq 500. During library preparation, unique molecular identifiers were attached to individual cDNA molecules so that TCRs could be counted quantitatively and reproducibly. From each blood RNA sample, both TCR alpha and TCR beta chains were sequenced. In the source study's methods: Samples had a median of about 90,000 TCRs, with a range from roughly 23,224 to 750,000. V, J and CDR3 annotation of the TCR reads was carried out using the Decombinator software suite. Every sample was subsampled to the same number of TCRs (28,000) for the PS versus PT1 abundance plots. TCRs were defined as expanded if absent before sensitization and observed at least eight times at the 2-week time point. Through fastp at Q25 and MiXCR, TCRdb rebuilt clones from the public reads, retaining in-frame beta chains. Under each unique CDR3 protein, matching rows form one entry showing the most common genes and DNA. These V and J calls derive from TCRdb rather than the authors' analysis. The sample table records about 160,000 distinct CDR3 sequences; approximately 30% of these occur just once. Jointly, the top ten make up under 2.5% of the sample.

Sequencing was performed on whole blood, taken in connection with sensitization to the hapten diphenylcyclopropenone (DPC). This receptor was identified in a woman under 30 with alopecia areata. Some clones in this sample may be carry-over from other donors' samples.

The sequence in DNA is TGTGCTAGCAGCCGCAGTCTAGATTCACCCCTCCACTTT. Its amino acids are CASSRSLDSPLHF. This receptor chain uses TRBV7-7 and TRBJ1-6, with the D segment identity uncertain. Reading from cysteine to phenylalanine, the CDR3 counts 13 amino acids. Just CDR3 DNA is preserved here, 39 bases in frame from base 1. The germline V gene (reference sequence) provides CDR1 SSHAT and CDR2 FNYEAQ.